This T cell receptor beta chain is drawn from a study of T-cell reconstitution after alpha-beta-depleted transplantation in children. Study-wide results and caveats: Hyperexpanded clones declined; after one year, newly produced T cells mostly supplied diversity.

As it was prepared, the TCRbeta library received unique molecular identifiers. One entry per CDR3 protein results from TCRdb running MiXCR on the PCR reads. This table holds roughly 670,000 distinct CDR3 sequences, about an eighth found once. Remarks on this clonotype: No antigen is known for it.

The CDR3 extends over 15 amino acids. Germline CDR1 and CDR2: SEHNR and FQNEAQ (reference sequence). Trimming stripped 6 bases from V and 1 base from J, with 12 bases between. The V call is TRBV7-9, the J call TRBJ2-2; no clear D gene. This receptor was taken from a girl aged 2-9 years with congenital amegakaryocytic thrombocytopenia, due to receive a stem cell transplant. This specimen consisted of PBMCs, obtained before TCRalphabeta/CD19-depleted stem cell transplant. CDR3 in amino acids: CASSSRTENTGELFF. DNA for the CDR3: TGTGCCAGCAGTTCCAGGACCGAGAACACCGGGGAGCTGTTTTTT.